This T cell receptor (beta chain) was found in a study of read filtering for tumor transcriptome and immune sequencing. As for the study in general: IR-seq gave about 4.05 to 11 million TCR reads per sample; RNA-seq gave roughly 80 to 1273.

This clonotype was recorded many times. Its antigen is not known. Molecular barcoded adaptors covering alpha/delta and beta/gamma chains were used on 400 to 450 ng RNA. TCRdb re-analysed the reads in MiXCR, keeping a single row per CDR3 protein. The sample contains about 40,000 distinct CDR3 sequences, roughly 12% of which appear only once. V was clipped by 0 bases and J by 0 bases, with 11 bases between them. The CDR3 loop spans 16 amino acids. Germline assignment: CDR1 SGHDN and CDR2 FVKESK. General study results and limits: This fraction held mixed bone marrow immune cells after CD138-negative sorting. Dropping single-read clonotypes raised IR-seq and RNA-seq shared-clonotype correlation. About 81.9% of IR-seq clonotypes had one read, totaling about 3.3% of reads; RNA-seq: approximately 75% and 45%.

The sequence was collected from a donor at least 40 years old with multiple myeloma. Sample: a population of CD138-negative cells sorted from bone marrow. The chain carries TRBV14 and TRBJ1-1, with a weak D call TRBD1 (6 bases). The CDR3 is CASSQDSGGLNTEAFF. CDR3 coding DNA: TGTGCCAGCAGCCAAGATTCGGGGGGCCTGAACACTGAAGCTTTCTTT. The full variable domain, with the rest looked up from reference TRBV14 and TRBJ1-1, is EAGVTQFPSHSVIEKGQTVTLRCDPISGHDNLYWYRRVMGKEIKFLLHFVKESKQDESGMPNNRFLAERTGGTYSTLKVQPAELEDSGVYFCASSQDSGGLNTEAFFGQGTRLTVV.